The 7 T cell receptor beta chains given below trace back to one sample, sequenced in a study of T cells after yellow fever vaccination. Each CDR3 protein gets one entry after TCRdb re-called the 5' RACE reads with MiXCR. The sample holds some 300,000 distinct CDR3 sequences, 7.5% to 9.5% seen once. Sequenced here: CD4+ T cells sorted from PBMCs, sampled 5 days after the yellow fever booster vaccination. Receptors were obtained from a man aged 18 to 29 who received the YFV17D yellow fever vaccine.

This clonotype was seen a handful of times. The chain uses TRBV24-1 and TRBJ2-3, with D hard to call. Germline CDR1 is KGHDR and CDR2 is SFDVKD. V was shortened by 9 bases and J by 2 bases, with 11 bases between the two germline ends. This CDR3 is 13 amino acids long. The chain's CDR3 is CATGVEVTDTQYF. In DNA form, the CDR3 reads TGTGCCACCGGGGTCGAAGTCACAGATACGCAGTATTTT.

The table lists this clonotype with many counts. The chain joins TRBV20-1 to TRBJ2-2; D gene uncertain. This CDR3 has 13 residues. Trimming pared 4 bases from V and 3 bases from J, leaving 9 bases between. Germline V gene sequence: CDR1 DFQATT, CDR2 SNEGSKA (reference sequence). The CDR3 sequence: CSANPLDTGELFF. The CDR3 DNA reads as TGCAGTGCTAACCCCCTCGACACCGGGGAGCTGTTTTTT.

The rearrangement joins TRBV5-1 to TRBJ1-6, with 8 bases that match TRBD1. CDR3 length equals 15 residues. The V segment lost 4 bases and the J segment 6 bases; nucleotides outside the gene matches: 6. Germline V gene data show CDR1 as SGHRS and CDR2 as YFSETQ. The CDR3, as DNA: TGCGCCAGCAGCGCAAGGACAGGGACTAATTCACCCCTCCACTTT. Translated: CASSARTGTNSPLHF. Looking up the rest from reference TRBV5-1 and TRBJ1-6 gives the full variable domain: KAGVTQTPRYLIKTRGQQVTLSCSPISGHRSVSWYQQTPGQGLQFLFEYFSETQRNKGNFPGRFSGRQFSNSRSEMNVSTLELGDSALYLCASSARTGTNSPLHFGNGTRLTVT.

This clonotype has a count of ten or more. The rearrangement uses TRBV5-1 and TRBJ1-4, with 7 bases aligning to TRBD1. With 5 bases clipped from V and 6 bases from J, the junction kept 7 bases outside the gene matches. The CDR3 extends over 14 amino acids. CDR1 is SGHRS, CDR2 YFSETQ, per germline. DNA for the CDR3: TGCGCCAGCAGTCAAAACAGGGGAGATGAAAAACTGTTTTTT. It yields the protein CASSQNRGDEKLFF.

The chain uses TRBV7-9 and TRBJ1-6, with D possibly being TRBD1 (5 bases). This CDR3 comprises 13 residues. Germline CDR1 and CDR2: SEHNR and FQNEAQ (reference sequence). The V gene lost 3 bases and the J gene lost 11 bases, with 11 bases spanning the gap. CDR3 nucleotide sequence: TGTGCCAGCAGCTTGACGCCGGGGGCACCCCTCCACTTT. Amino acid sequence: CASSLTPGAPLHF.

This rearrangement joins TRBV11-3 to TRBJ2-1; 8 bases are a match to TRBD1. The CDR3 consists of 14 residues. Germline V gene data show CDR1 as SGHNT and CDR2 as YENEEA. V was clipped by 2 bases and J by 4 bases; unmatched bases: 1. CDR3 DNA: TGTGCCAGCAGCTTACGACAGGGGTACAATGAGCAGTTCTTC. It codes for CASSLRQGYNEQFF.

CDR3 protein: CASERASGGRYQETQYF. CDR3 in DNA: TGTGCCAGCGAAAGGGCTAGCGGGGGACGGTACCAAGAGACCCAGTACTTC. The rearrangement links TRBV2 to TRBJ2-5; TRBD2 matches 10 bases. V dropped 8 bases and J dropped 0; count of bases not matched to a gene: 12. In germline, CDR1 is SNHLY, CDR2 FYNNEI. This CDR3 has 17 residues.